The source of this T cell receptor (beta chain) is a study of OX40 agonist ivuxolimab in advanced cancers. In the study overall: While on treatment, patients had intravenous ivuxolimab at 0.01 to 10 mg/kg every 2 weeks.

Overall study results and limits: In general, CD8+ T cells held more expanded clones than CD4+ did, on average. Clonal expansion was seen in CD4+ and CD8+ blood T cells by week 6 at 0.1 to 3.0 mg/kg. Researchers did not establish what antigens the expanded peripheral T cells target.

This CDR3 spans 15 amino acids. Trimming removed 6 bases at V and 4 bases at J, with 16 bases between. In germline, CDR1 is SNHLY, CDR2 FYNNEI. In the case of this clone: Its antigen remains unidentified.

Clones were sequenced by immunoSEQ multiplex PCR, and TCRdb holds only the in-frame ones, with some missing. The data hold more than 70,000 clones, with 81% observed a single time. The V and J genes are TRBV2 and TRBJ1-5, with TRBD1 as a possible D gene (5 bases). The sequencing here drew on CD4+ or CD8+ T cells sorted from blood, taken in a trial of the OX40 agonist ivuxolimab. This clonotype originated in an adult with an advanced solid tumor such as melanoma, head and neck, liver or kidney cancer. The CDR3 loop is CASREGPTRNQPQHF. DNA of the CDR3: TGTGCCAGCAGAGAGGGACCGACACGGAATCAGCCCCAGCATTTT.